This T cell receptor beta chain was recovered during a study of cytomegalovirus exposure and HLA in healthy donors. The PCR had 60 Vbeta and 13 Jbeta primers. Profiled with immunoSEQ multiplex PCR; TCRdb holds only in-frame clones, not every one. The sample lists about 190,000 clones; around 81% were seen once. This clone was seen once. V dropped 2 bases and J dropped 4; count of bases not matched to a gene: 4. Germline-derived CDR1 and CDR2 are SGHTA and FQGNSA. The CDR3 extends over 15 amino acids. This TCR derives from a man aged 18-30 years in good health and CMV-seronegative. The chain uses TRBV7-2 and TRBJ2-7; 11 nucleotides line up with TRBD2. The specimen was PBMCs. The CDR3 spells CASSLTGLAAYEQYF. The CDR3 nucleotides read TGTGCCAGCAGCTTAACGGGACTAGCGGCTTACGAGCAGTACTTC.